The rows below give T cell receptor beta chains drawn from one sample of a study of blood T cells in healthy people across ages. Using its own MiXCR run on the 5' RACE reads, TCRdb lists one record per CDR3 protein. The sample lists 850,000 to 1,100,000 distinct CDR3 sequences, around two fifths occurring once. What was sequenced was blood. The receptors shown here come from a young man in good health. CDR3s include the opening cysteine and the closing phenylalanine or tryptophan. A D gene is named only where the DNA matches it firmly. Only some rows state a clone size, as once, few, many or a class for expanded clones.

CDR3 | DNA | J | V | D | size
CASSYRNYYNEQFF | TGTGCCAGCAGTTACAGAAACTACTACAATGAGCAGTTCTTC | TRBJ2-1 | TRBV6-2/TRBV6-3 | - | many
CASSQFQGATDTQYF | TGTGCCAGCAGCCAATTCCAGGGGGCGACAGATACGCAGTATTTT | TRBJ2-3 | TRBV3-1 | TRBD1 | -
CASSLVPLTTGGSNTGELFF | TGTGCCAGCAGTTTAGTCCCCTTAACTACCGGCGGGTCGAACACCGGGGAGCTGTTTTTT | TRBJ2-2 | TRBV12-3/TRBV12-4 | - | -
CSARPPDTIYEQYF | TGCAGTGCTAGGCCCCCAGACACGATTTACGAGCAGTACTTC | TRBJ2-7 | TRBV20-1 | - | few
CASRKGGVDEQFF | TGTGCCAGCAGAAAGGGGGGGGTGGATGAGCAGTTCTTC | TRBJ2-1 | TRBV6-5 | - | few
CASSQDLAGNSPLHF | TGTGCCAGCAGCCAAGATTTGGCAGGGAACTCACCCCTCCACTTT | TRBJ1-6 | TRBV14 | - | -
CSVLTGTLSYERYF | TGCAGCGTGCTTACCGGGACACTGTCCTACGAGCGGTACTTC | TRBJ2-7 | TRBV29-1 | - | -
CSARDGRQGAWNTQYF | TGCAGTGCTAGAGACGGCAGGCAGGGTGCGTGGAATACGCAGTATTTT | TRBJ2-3 | TRBV20-1 | - | few
CASSYGTGFERFF | TGTGCCAGCAGTTATGGTACAGGATTTGAGCGGTTCTTC | TRBJ2-1 | TRBV6-2/TRBV6-3 | - | -
CASSASITGQHGYTF | TGTGCCAGCAGCGCATCAATTACGGGACAGCATGGCTACACCTTC | TRBJ1-2 | TRBV7-2 | TRBD1 | once
CASSQRGVSRYGYTF | TGCGCCAGCAGCCAACGGGGGGTCTCCAGGTATGGCTACACCTTC | TRBJ1-2 | TRBV4-1 | - | many
CASSESRGQNQPQHF | TGCGCCAGCAGTGAGTCAAGGGGGCAGAATCAGCCCCAGCATTTT | TRBJ1-5 | TRBV10-2 | TRBD1 | -
CATSRDLQGFEQYF | TGTGCCACCAGCAGAGACCTTCAGGGTTTCGAGCAGTACTTC | TRBJ2-7 | TRBV15 | - | -
CASSQEFTLESGEKLFF | TGTGCCAGCAGCCAAGAATTCACATTAGAGAGCGGCGAAAAACTGTTTTTT | TRBJ1-4 | TRBV4-2 | - | -
CASSTTGPTGELFF | TGTGCCAGCAGCACCACCGGGCCCACCGGGGAGCTGTTTTTT | TRBJ2-2 | TRBV7-2 | - | -
CASSQGLLAATNTGELFF | TGTGCCAGCAGCCAGGGACTTCTAGCGGCTACGAACACCGGGGAGCTGTTTTTT | TRBJ2-2 | TRBV4-2 | TRBD2 | -
CSVTGPNTGELFF | TGCAGCGTCACAGGGCCGAACACCGGGGAGCTGTTTTTT | TRBJ2-2 | TRBV29-1 | - | few
CASSSSGGFQETQYF | TGTGCCAGCAGCTCCTCCGGGGGCTTTCAAGAGACCCAGTACTTC | TRBJ2-5 | TRBV7-6 | - | -
CASSYSSPNIQYF | TGTGCCAGCAGTTACTCGTCCCCAAACATTCAGTACTTC | TRBJ2-4 | TRBV6-2/TRBV6-3 | - | few
CASSVGQGDYEQYF | TGTGCCAGCAGCGTCGGACAAGGGGACTACGAGCAGTACTTC | TRBJ2-7 | TRBV11-3 | - | few
CASSARGFTDTQYF | TGTGCCAGCAGTGCCAGGGGGTTCACAGATACGCAGTATTTT | TRBJ2-3 | TRBV2 | TRBD1 | -
CASRARGSGEKLFF | TGTGCCAGCAGGGCAAGGGGAAGTGGTGAAAAACTGTTTTTT | TRBJ1-4 | TRBV2 | - | -